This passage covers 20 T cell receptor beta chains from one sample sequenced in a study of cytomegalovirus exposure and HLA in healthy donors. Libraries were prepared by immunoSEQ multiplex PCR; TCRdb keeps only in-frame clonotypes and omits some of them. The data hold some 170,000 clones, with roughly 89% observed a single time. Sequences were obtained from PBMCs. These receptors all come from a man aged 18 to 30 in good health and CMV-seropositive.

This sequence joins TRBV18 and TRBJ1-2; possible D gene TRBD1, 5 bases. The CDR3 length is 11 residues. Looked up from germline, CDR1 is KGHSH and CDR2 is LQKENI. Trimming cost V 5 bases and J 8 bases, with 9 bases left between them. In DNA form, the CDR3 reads TGTGCCAGCTCAAAAGGGGTCGGCTACACCTTC. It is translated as CASSKGVGYTF.

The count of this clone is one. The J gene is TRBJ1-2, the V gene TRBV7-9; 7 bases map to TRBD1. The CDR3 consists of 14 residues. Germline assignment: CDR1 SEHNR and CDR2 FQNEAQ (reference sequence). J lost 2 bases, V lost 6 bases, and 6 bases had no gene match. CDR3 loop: CASSEGRGNYGYTF. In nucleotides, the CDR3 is TGTGCCAGCAGTGAGGGCAGGGGGAACTATGGCTACACCTTC.

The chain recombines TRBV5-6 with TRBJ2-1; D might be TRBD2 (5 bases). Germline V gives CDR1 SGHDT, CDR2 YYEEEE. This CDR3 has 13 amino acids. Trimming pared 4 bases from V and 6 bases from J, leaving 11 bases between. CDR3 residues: CASSPDYLNEQFF. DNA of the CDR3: TGTGCCAGCAGCCCTGACTACCTCAATGAGCAGTTCTTC.

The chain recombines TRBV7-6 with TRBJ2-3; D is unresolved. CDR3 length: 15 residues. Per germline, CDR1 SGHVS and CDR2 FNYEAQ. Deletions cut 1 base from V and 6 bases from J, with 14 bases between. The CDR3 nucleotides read TGTGCCAGCAGCTTAGGTTTTTTCCCCCAGGATACGCAGTATTTT. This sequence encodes CASSLGFFPQDTQYF.

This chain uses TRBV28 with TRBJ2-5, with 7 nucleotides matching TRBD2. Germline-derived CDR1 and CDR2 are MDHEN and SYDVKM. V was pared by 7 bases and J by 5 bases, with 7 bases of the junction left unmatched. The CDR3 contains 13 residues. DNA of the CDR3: TGTGCCAGCATTCCGGGGGGAAGGGAGACCCAGTACTTC. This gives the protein CASIPGGRETQYF.

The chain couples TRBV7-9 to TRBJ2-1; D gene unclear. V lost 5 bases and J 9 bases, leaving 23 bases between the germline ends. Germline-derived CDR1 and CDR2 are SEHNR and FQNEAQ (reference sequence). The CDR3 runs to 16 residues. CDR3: CASSPSSIYSEIEQFF. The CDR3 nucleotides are TGTGCCAGCAGCCCTTCCTCCATCTATAGTGAGATTGAGCAGTTCTTC.

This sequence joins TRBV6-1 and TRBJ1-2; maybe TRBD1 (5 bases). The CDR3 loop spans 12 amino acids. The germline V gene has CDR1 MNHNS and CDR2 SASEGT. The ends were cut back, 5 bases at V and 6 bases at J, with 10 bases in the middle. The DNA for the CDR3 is TGTGCCAGCAGTTATGGGGGGAATGGCTACACCTTC. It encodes CASSYGGNGYTF.

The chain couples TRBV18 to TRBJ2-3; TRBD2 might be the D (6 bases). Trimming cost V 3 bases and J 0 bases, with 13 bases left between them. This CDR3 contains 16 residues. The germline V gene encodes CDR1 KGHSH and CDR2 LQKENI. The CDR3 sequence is CASSPTGGISTDTQYF. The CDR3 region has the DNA TGTGCCAGCTCACCTACAGGCGGGATCAGCACAGATACGCAGTATTTT.

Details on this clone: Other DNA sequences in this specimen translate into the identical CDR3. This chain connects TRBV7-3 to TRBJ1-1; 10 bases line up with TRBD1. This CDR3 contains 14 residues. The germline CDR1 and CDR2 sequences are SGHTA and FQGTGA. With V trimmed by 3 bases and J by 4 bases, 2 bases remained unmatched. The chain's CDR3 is CASSLDRGSTEAFF. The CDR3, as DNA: TGTGCCAGCAGCTTGGACAGGGGGAGCACTGAAGCTTTCTTT.

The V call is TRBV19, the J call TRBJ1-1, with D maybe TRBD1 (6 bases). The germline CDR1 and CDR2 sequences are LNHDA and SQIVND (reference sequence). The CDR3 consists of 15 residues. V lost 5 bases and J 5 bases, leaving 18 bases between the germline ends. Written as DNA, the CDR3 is TGTGCCAGTAGTCCTCTCGGGGGGGCCTGGACTGAAGCTTTCTTT. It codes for CASSPLGGAWTEAFF.

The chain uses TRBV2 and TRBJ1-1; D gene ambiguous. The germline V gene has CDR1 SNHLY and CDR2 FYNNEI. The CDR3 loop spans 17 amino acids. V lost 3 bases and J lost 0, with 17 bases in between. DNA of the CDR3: TGTGCCAGCAGTGACGGTTTGTGGCGGACTCTGAACACTGAAGCTTTCTTT. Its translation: CASSDGLWRTLNTEAFF.

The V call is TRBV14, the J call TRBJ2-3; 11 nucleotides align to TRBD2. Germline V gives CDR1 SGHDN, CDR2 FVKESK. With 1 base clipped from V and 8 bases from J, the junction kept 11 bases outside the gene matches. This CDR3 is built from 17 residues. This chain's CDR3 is CASSQVRLAGGYVTQYF. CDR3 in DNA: TGTGCCAGCAGCCAAGTCCGGCTAGCGGGAGGATACGTTACGCAGTATTTT.

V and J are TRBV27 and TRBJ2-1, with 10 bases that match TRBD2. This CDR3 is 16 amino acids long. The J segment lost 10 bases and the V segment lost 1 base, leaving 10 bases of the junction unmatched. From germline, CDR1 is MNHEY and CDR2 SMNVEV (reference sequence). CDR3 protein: CASSLWASGSTIEQFF. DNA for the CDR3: TGTGCCAGCAGTTTATGGGCTAGCGGGAGTACAATAGAGCAGTTCTTC.

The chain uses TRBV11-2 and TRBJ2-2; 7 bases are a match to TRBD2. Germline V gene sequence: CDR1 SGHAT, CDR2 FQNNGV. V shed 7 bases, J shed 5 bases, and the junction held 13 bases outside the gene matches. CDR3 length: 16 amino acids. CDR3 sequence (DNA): TGTGCCAGCACCTCTTTGGGGCGGGAGAGGACCGGGGAGCTGTTTTTT. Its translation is CASTSLGRERTGELFF.

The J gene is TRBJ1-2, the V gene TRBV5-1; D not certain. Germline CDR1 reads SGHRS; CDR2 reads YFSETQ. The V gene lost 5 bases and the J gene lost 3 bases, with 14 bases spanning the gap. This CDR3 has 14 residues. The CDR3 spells CASRQISADYGYTF. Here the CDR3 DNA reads TGCGCCAGCAGGCAGATTTCAGCGGACTATGGCTACACCTTC.

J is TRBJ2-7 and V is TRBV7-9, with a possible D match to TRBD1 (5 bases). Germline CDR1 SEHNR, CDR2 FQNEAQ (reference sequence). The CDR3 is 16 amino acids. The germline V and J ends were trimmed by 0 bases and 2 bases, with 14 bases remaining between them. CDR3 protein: CASSLARQGPTYEQYF. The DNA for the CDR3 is TGTGCCAGCAGCTTAGCTCGCCAGGGTCCTACCTACGAGCAGTACTTC.

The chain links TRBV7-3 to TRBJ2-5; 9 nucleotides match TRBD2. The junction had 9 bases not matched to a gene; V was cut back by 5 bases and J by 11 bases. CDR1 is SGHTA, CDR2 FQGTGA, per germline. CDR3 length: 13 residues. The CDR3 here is CASSPIAGVRQYF. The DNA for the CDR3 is TGTGCCAGCAGCCCAATAGCGGGAGTTAGACAGTACTTC.

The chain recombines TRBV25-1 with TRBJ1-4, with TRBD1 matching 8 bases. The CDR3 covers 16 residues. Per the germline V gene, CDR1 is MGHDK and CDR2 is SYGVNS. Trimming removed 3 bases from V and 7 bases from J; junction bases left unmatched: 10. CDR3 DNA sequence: TGTGCCAGCAGTGATGCTCAGGGGGCGCTTGGTGAAAAACTGTTTTTT. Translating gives CASSDAQGALGEKLFF.

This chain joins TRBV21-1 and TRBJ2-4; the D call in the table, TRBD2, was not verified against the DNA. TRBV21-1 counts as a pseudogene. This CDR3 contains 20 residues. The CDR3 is CASSKGGGDGRSLAKNIQYF. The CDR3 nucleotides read TGTGCCAGCAGCAAGGGAGGTGGGGACGGAAGGTCACTAGCCAAAAACATTCAGTACTTC.

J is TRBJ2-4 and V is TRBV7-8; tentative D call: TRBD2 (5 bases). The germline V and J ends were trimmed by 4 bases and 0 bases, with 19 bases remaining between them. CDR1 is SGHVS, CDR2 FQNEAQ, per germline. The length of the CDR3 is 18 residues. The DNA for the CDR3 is TGTGCCAGCAGCTCATTGGGCGGGCCTATCCTAGCCAAAAACATTCAGTACTTC. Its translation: CASSSLGGPILAKNIQYF.